This TCR beta chain was captured by sequencing in a study of blood T cells in healthy people across ages (dated by TCRdb to 2015 to 2017). About the study as a whole: In model experiments, template switching captured about one uniquely barcoded TCR beta cDNA molecule for every two T cells. To track age-related changes in TCR beta repertoire diversity, the study relied on deep sequencing normalized with unique cDNA molecular identifiers. Donors were grouped into four age groups: young (average approximately 15 years), middle-aged (39), aged (around 60) and long-lived (around 82). To avoid experimental bias, donors of different ages were distributed randomly across sequencing lanes. For two donors (one aged 18 to 30 and one aged 80 or older), the study analyzed two additional independent replicas of 1 million unique cDNA reads from the same blood draw. Study-wide findings and limitations: Estimates of total diversity based on one million sequenced T cells were considered lower bounds and underestimates. Observed TCR beta diversity per million T cells fell roughly linearly with age, and a significant reduction was already apparent by age approximately 40. The CMV infection status of donors was not known, potentially confounding age-related changes in expanded clonotypes. Compared with the aged group, more naive CD4+ T cells, fewer expanded clones and increased TCR diversity were shown by the long-lived group, suggesting age selection. Bulk unsorted PBMC profiling prevented conclusive comparison of naive and antigen-experienced compartments. Observed TCR beta diversity correlated strongly with the percentage of naive T cells measured by flow cytometry.

This clonotype was recorded a few times. Its antigen is not yet known. No quality values exist for individual bases; no much larger clone is one base distant. The library was obtained by 5' RACE. The sequencer was an Illumina HiSeq 2500. A second roughly 6 to 12 cycle PCR used a sample-barcoded 5' primer and a J-beta primer mix. A unique molecular identifier was introduced onto each TCR beta cDNA molecule by a template-switch 5' adaptor carrying 12 random nucleotides. Each sample yielded at least 2.5 million CDR3-containing paired-end reads. All of the RNA was converted into first-strand cDNA using the Mint cDNA synthesis kit, with a TRBC-specific oligonucleotide serving as the primer. After uracil-DNA glycosylase treatment, a first 18-cycle PCR used universal primers M1SS and BC2_uni_R on all cDNA. The original pipeline was this. For normalization, 1 million high-quality reads were randomly selected from each sample, with every read carrying a distinct molecular identifier. Instead of being binned into consensus sequences, reads with shared molecular identifiers were discarded. CDR3 identification, clonotype clustering and error correction used MiTCR with a Q25 quality threshold and the strictest error-elimination algorithm. Lower-bound total TCR beta diversity was estimated with a nonparametric unseen species model using Euler transformation. TCRdb reworked the public reads: Q25 trimming with fastp, MiXCR clone assembly, productive beta chains retained. Rows with a matching CDR3 protein are joined into one entry that keeps the most common DNA and genes. TCRdb's processing, not the authors' own work, is the source of the V and J calls. The sample table lists 850,000 to 1,100,000 distinct CDR3 sequences, under 40% of them with a count of one. The ten largest clones take up around 13% of the sample.

V drops 0 bases and J drops 10 bases, leaving 10 bases in between. Measured from the cysteine to the phenylalanine, the CDR3 is 13 residues long. Only the CDR3 DNA is retained, 39 bases long and in frame from the first base. According to the germline V gene (reference sequence), CDR1 reads LGHDT and CDR2 reads YNNKEL. Systemically healthy Caucasian individuals from Russia, around 38 in total and aged about 6 to 95 years, were included as donors. Around 9.7 milliliters of peripheral blood were collected from each donor into EDTA-treated Vacutainer tubes. Ficoll-Paque density-gradient centrifugation was used to isolate PBMCs, with at least 7 million per sample. Total RNA, at least 6 micrograms per sample, was extracted from PBMCs with Trizol reagent. For every donor, an aliquot of PBMCs went through flow cytometry to measure the percentages of naive CD45RAhigh/CD27high T cells.

Sequencing used blood. The rearranged chain carries TRBV3-1 and TRBJ2-1; tentative D gene TRBD2, with 5 bases matching. This TCR came from a man younger than 35 in good health. The CDR3 protein is CASSQDTSGEQFF. The DNA sequence reads TGTGCCAGCAGCCAAGATACGTCGGGGGAGCAGTTCTTC.